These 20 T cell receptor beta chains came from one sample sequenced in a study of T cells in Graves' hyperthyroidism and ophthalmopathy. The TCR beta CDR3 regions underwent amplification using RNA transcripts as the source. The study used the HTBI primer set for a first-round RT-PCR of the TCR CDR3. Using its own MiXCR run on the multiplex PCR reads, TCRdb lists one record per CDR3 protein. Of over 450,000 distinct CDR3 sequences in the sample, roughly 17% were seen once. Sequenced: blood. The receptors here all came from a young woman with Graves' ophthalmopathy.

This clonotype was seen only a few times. The CDR3 spells CASSSPAARGTDTQYF. Here the CDR3 DNA reads TGTGCCAGCAGCTCCCCAGCAGCAAGGGGCACAGATACGCAGTATTTT. The rearrangement uses TRBV7-9 and TRBJ2-3; D is ambiguous. The germline CDR1 and CDR2 sequences are SEHNR and FQNEAQ (reference sequence). The V end was cut by 4 bases, the J end by 1 base, with 15 bases between. The CDR3 has 16 amino acids.

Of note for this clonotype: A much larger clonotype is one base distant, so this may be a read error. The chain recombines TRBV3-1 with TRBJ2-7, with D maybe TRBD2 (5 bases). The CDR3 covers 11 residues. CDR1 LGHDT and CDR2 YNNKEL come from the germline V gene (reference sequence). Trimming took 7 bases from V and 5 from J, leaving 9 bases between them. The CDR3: CASMLGDEQYF. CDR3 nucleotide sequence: TGTGCCAGCATGCTCGGGGACGAGCAGTACTTC.

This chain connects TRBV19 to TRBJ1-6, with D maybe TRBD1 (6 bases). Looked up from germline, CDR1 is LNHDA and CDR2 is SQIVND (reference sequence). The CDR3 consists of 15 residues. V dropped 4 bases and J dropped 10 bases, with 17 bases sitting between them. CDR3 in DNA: TGTGCCAGTAGTACCGGACAGTCACCGACCTCACCCCTCCACTTT. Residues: CASSTGQSPTSPLHF.

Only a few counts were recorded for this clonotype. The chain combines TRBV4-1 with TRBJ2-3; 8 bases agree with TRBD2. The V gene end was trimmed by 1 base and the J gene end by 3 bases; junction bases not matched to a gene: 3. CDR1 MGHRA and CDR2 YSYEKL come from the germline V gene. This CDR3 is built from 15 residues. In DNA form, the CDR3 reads TGCGCCAGCAGCCAAGCGGGGGGGCTGACAGATACGCAGTATTTT. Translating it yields CASSQAGGLTDTQYF.

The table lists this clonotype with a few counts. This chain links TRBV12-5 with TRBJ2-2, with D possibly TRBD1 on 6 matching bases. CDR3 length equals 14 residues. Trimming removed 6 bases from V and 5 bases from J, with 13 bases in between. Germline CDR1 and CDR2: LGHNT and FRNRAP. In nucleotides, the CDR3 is TGTGCTAGTGGGCAGGGGCGCGGGACCGGGGAGCTGTTTTTT. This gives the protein CASGQGRGTGELFF. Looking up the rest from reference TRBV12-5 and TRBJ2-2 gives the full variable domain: DARVTQTPRHKVTEMGQEVTMRCQPILGHNTVFWYRQTMMQGLELLAYFRNRAPLDDSGMPKDRFSAEMPDATLATLKIQPSEPRDSAVYFCASGQGRGTGELFFGEGSRLTVL.

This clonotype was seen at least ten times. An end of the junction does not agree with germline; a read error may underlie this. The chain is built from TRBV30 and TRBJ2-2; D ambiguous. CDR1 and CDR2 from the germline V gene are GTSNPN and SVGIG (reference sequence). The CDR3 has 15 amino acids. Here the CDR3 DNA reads TGTGCCTGGGGTGTTGGCGGTCTGAACACCGGGGAGCTGTTTTTT. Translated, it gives CAWGVGGLNTGELFF.

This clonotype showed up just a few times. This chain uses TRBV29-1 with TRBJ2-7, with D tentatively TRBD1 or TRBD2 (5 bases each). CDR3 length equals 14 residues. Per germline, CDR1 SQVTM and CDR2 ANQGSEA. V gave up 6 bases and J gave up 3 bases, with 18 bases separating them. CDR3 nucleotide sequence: TGCAGCGTGCGATTTGGGGGACGGAACTACGAGCAGTACTTC. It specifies CSVRFGGRNYEQYF.

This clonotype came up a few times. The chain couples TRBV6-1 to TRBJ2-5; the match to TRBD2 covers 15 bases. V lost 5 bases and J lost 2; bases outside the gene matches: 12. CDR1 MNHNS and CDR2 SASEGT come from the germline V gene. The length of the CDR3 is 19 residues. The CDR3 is CASSFPGLAGGPNQETQYF. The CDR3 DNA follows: TGTGCCAGCAGTTTTCCCGGACTAGCGGGAGGGCCTAATCAAGAGACCCAGTACTTC.

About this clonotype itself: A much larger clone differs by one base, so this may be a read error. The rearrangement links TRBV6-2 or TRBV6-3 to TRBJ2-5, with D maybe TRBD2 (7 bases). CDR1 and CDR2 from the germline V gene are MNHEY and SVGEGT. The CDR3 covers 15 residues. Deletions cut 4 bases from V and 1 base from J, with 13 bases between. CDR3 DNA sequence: TGTGCCAGCAGTTTTCAGGGAGGGGGCCAAGAGACCCAGTACTTC. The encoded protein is CASSFQGGGQETQYF.

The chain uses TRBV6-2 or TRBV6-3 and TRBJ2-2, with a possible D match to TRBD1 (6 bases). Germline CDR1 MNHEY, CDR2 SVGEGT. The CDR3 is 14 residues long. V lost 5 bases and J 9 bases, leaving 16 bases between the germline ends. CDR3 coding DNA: TGTGCCAGCAGTAAGGGGGACGTCCGATGGGAGCTGTTTTTT. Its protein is CASSKGDVRWELFF.

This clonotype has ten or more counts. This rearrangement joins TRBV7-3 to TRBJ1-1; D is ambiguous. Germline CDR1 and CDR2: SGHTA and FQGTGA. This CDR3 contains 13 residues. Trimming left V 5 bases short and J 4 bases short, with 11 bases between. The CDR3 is CASSATLGTEAFF. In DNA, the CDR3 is TGTGCCAGCAGCGCCACCTTGGGCACTGAAGCTTTCTTT. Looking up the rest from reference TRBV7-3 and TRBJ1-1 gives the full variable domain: GAGVSQTPSNKVTEKGKYVELRCDPISGHTALYWYRQSLGQGPEFLIYFQGTGAADDSGLPNDRFFAVRPEGSVSTLKIQRTERGDSAVYLCASSATLGTEAFFGQGTRLTVV.

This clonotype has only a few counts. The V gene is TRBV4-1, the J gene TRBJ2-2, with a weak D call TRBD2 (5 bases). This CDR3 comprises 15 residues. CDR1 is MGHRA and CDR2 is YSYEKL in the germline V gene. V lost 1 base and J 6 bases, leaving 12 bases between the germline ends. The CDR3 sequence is CASSQGTAGAGELFF. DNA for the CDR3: TGCGCCAGCAGCCAAGGGACGGCCGGGGCCGGGGAGCTGTTTTTT.

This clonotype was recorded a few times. The CDR3 bases are TGTGCCAGCAGTTCCTGGACAGTTGGTAATGAGCAGTTCTTC. It codes for CASSSWTVGNEQFF. This sequence joins TRBV28 and TRBJ2-1; D may be TRBD1 (6 bases). The CDR3 contains 14 residues. The V end lost 4 bases, the J end lost 7 bases, and 14 bases lay between the germline ends. Germline values: CDR1 MDHEN, CDR2 SYDVKM.

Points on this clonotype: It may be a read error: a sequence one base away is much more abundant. CDR3 residues: CASSFFEGSGQFF. In nucleotides, the CDR3 is TGTGCCAGCAGCTTCTTTGAGGGGAGTGGGCAGTTCTTC. The V gene is TRBV7-9, the J gene TRBJ2-1; D may match TRBD1 or TRBD2 (5 bases each). Germline V gene data show CDR1 as SEHNR and CDR2 as FQNEAQ (reference sequence). The V end was cut by 3 bases, the J end by 12 bases, with 15 bases between. CDR3 length: 13 residues. Supplemented by reference TRBV7-9 and TRBJ2-1, the full variable domain reads DTGVSQNPRHKITKRGQNVTFRCDPISEHNRLYWYRQTLGQGPEFLTYFQNEAQLEKSRLLSDRFSAERPKGSFSTLEIQRTEQGDSAMYLCASSFFEGSGQFFGPGTRLTVL.

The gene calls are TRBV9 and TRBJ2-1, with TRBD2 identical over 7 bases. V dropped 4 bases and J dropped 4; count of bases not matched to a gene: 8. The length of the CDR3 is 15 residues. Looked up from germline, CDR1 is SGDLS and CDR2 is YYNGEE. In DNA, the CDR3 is TGTGCCAGCAGCTCTGATAGTAGCGGGTACAATGAGCAGTTCTTC. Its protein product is CASSSDSSGYNEQFF.

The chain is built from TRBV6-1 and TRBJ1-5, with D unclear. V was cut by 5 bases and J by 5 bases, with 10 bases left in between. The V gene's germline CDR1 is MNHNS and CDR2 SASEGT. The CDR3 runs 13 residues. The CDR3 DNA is TGTGCCAGCAGTCCCTGGTGGGATCAGCCCCAGCATTTT. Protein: CASSPWWDQPQHF.

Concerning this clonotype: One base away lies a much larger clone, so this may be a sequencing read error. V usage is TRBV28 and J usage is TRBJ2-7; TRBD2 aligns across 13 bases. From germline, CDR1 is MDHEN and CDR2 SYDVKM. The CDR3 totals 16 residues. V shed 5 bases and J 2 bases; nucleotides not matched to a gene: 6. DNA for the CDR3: TGTGCCAGCAGTCCCTCGGGACTAGCGGGACCCTACGAGCAGTACTTC. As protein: CASSPSGLAGPYEQYF.

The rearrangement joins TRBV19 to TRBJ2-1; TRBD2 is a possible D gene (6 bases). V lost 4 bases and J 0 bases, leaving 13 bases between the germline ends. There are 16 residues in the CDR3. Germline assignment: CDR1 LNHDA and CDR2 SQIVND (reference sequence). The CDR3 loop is CASSKGLQSSYNEQFF. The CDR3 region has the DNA TGTGCCAGTAGTAAGGGACTCCAGAGCTCCTACAATGAGCAGTTCTTC. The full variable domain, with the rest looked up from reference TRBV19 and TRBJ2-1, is DGGITQSPKYLFRKEGQNVTLSCEQNLNHDAMYWYRQDPGQGLRLIYYSQIVNDFQKGDIAEGYSVSREKKESFPLTVTSAQKNPTAFYLCASSKGLQSSYNEQFFGPGTRLTVL.

CDR3 coding DNA: TGTGCCAGCAGGGTGACTAGCGGGAGAGGCGAGCAGTACTTC. This encodes CASRVTSGRGEQYF. The genes are TRBV2 and TRBJ2-7; 12 bases are a match to TRBD2. Germline V gene sequence: CDR1 SNHLY, CDR2 FYNNEI. This CDR3 comprises 14 residues. V was pared by 6 bases and J by 6 bases, with 6 bases of the junction left unmatched.

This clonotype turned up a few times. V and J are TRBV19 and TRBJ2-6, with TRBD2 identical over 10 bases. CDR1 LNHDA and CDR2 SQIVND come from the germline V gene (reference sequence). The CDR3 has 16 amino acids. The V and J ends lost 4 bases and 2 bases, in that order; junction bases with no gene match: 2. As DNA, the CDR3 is TGTGCCAGTAGTACTAGCGGGAGTACTGGGGCCAACGTCCTGACTTTC. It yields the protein CASSTSGSTGANVLTF.